Listed here are 19 T cell receptor beta chains from one sample, sequenced in a study of blood T cell repertoires in COVID-19. Sequenced by immunoSEQ multiplex PCR; TCRdb stores in-frame clones only, minus some. The sample contains 130,000 or so clones, around three quarters of which appear only once. Source material: peripheral blood. The receptors shown here come from a woman aged 65 to 85 with acute or convalescent COVID-19.

Here the CDR3 reads CASSVGLGGPTQYF. The CDR3 nucleotides read TGTGCCAGCAGCGTAGGGTTGGGGGGGCCTACGCAGTATTTT. The V and J genes are TRBV9 and TRBJ2-3, with D possibly being TRBD2 (7 bases). The ends were cut back, 0 bases at V and 8 bases at J, with 13 bases in the middle. This CDR3 region has 14 residues. Germline lookup yields CDR1 SGDLS and CDR2 YYNGEE.

The V call is TRBV10-3, the J call TRBJ2-5, with 7 nucleotides matching TRBD1. Germline V gene data show CDR1 as ENHRY and CDR2 as SYGVKD. After removal of 4 bases from V and 5 bases from J, the junction contained 7 bases not matched to a gene. The CDR3 runs to 14 residues. In nucleotides, the CDR3 is TGTGCCATCAGTGGACAGGGTTCGATTGAGACCCAGTACTTC. Translated: CAISGQGSIETQYF.

This sequence joins TRBV18 and TRBJ2-6; D gene ambiguous. V shed 3 bases and J shed 4 bases, with 10 bases lying between them. The germline V gene encodes CDR1 KGHSH and CDR2 LQKENI. The CDR3 totals 15 residues. DNA for the CDR3: TGTGCCAGCTCACCGGTCGTGAGGGGGGCCAACGTCCTGACTTTC. It encodes CASSPVVRGANVLTF.

The J gene is TRBJ1-6, the V gene TRBV11-2, with D tentatively TRBD1 (5 bases). V lost 2 bases and J 7 bases, leaving 15 bases between the germline ends. This CDR3 has 16 residues. CDR1 is SGHAT, CDR2 FQNNGV, per germline. CDR3 protein: CASSLSVRPGNSPLHF. The DNA of the CDR3 is TGTGCCAGCAGCTTATCGGTTCGGCCAGGGAATTCACCCCTCCACTTT.

Only a few counts were recorded for this clone. The J gene is TRBJ1-4, the V gene TRBV28, with 10 bases aligning to TRBD1. V shed 7 bases, J shed 10 bases, and the junction held 12 bases outside the gene matches. The CDR3 spans 15 residues. Per the germline V gene, CDR1 is MDHEN and CDR2 is SYDVKM. The CDR3 bases are TGTGCCAGCACCTCCTACGGGACAGGGGACGGAAAACTGTTTTTT. It yields the protein CASTSYGTGDGKLFF. The whole variable domain, filled in from reference TRBV28 and TRBJ1-4, reads DVKVTQSSRYLVKRTGEKVFLECVQDMDHENMFWYRQDPGLGLRLIYFSYDVKMKEKGDIPEGYSVSREKKERFSLILESASTNQTSMYLCASTSYGTGDGKLFFGSGTQLSVL.

The gene calls are TRBV19 and TRBJ1-4, with no clear D. The ends were cut back, 5 bases at V and 4 bases at J, with 14 bases in the middle. The CDR3 loop spans 15 amino acids. Germline values: CDR1 LNHDA, CDR2 SQIVND (reference sequence). The DNA for the CDR3 is TGTGCCAGTAGTTATCCGGCAGGCTTTAATGAAAAACTGTTTTTT. Its translation: CASSYPAGFNEKLFF.

The chain recombines TRBV3-1 (or the pseudogene TRBV3-2) with TRBJ2-1; possibly TRBD1 for D (5 bases). The CDR3 has 15 residues. Trimming stripped 4 bases from V and 0 bases from J, with 10 bases between. CDR1 is LGHDT and CDR2 is YNNKEL in the germline V gene (reference sequence). The CDR3 DNA reads TGTGCCAGCAGCCCGAGGACAAGCTCCTACAATGAGCAGTTCTTC. Its protein is CASSPRTSSYNEQFF.

This chain uses TRBV19 with TRBJ1-5; a possible D gene is TRBD1 (5 bases). The length of the CDR3 is 16 residues. Germline V lookup: CDR1 LNHDA, CDR2 SQIVND (reference sequence). Trimming stripped 1 base from V and 2 bases from J, with 12 bases between. Here the CDR3 reads CASSIVEGGGNQPQHF. The CDR3 nucleotides read TGTGCCAGTAGTATAGTGGAGGGAGGGGGCAATCAGCCCCAGCATTTT.

This clone was counted ten times or more. This chain uses TRBV10-1 with TRBJ2-2; 10 bases are shared with TRBD1. The CDR3 covers 14 residues. Germline CDR1 reads WNHNN; CDR2 reads SYGVQD (reference sequence). J was trimmed by 6 bases and V by 8 bases; bases with no gene match: 6. The chain's CDR3 is CASRPGTGAGELFF. CDR3 sequence (DNA): TGCGCCAGCCGTCCCGGGACAGGGGCCGGGGAGCTGTTTTTT.

The chain uses TRBV5-1 and TRBJ1-6; D uncertain. This CDR3 region has 14 residues. V was pared by 3 bases and J by 7 bases, with 11 bases between. Looked up from germline, CDR1 is SGHRS and CDR2 is YFSETQ. The CDR3 region has the DNA TGCGCCAGCAGCTCGACACCCTCCAATTCACCCCTCCACTTT. This codes for CASSSTPSNSPLHF.

V usage is TRBV4-1 and J usage is TRBJ2-7; a possible D gene is TRBD1 (5 bases). From germline, CDR1 is MGHRA and CDR2 YSYEKL. V lost 3 bases and J lost 2, with 17 bases in between. There are 16 residues in the CDR3. DNA for the CDR3: TGCGCCAGCAGCCATCCCCTAGGGAAGGGGACCTACGAGCAGTACTTC. It is translated as CASSHPLGKGTYEQYF.

V is TRBV2 and J is TRBJ1-2; TRBD1 is a possible D gene (6 bases). V was pared by 3 bases and J by 3 bases, with 11 bases between. The CDR3 covers 14 residues. CDR1 is SNHLY, CDR2 FYNNEI, per germline. CDR3 residues: CASSDAGADYGYTF. Written as DNA, the CDR3 is TGTGCCAGCAGTGACGCGGGGGCGGACTATGGCTACACCTTC.

This clone was counted between two and nine times. V gene TRBV3-1 (or the pseudogene TRBV3-2) combines with J gene TRBJ2-3, with 7 bases fitting TRBD2. Germline V gene sequence: CDR1 LGHDT, CDR2 YNNKEL (reference sequence). V trimming: 6 bases; J trimming: 4 bases; junction bases outside the gene matches: 7. The CDR3 has 14 residues. CDR3 protein: CASRPGGGSDTQYF. DNA of the CDR3: TGTGCCAGCAGGCCGGGGGGAGGGTCAGATACGCAGTATTTT.

This clone was observed a single time. The chain is built from TRBV10-2 and TRBJ1-2, with D possibly being TRBD1 (6 bases). The V end was cut by 1 base, the J end by 4 bases, with 10 bases between. The CDR3 is 14 residues long. Germline V gene sequence: CDR1 WSHSY, CDR2 SAAADI. This chain's CDR3 is CASSEWGGAYGYTF. CDR3 bases: TGCGCCAGCAGTGAGTGGGGGGGCGCCTATGGCTACACCTTC.

The V call is TRBV4-1, the J call TRBJ2-5; 9 bases align to TRBD2. Germline trimming cut 1 base from V and 5 bases from J; bases unmatched to any gene: 8. Germline assignment: CDR1 MGHRA and CDR2 YSYEKL. CDR3 length equals 16 residues. The CDR3 region has the DNA TGCGCCAGCAGCCAAGGGCGCGGGGGGGCGTATGAGACCCAGTACTTC. Its protein is CASSQGRGGAYETQYF.

The chain couples TRBV28 to TRBJ2-1; D possibly corresponds to TRBD2 (5 bases). The CDR3 sequence is 15 residues long. V gave up 5 bases and J gave up 1 base, with 12 bases separating them. The germline CDR1 and CDR2 sequences are MDHEN and SYDVKM. The CDR3 DNA reads as TGTGCCAGCAGTACCACCCGGGAATCCTACAATGAGCAGTTCTTC. Its translation: CASSTTRESYNEQFF.

This rearrangement joins TRBV3-1 (or the pseudogene TRBV3-2) to TRBJ2-2; 8 bases match TRBD2. The V gene's germline CDR1 is LGHDT and CDR2 YNNKEL (reference sequence). V was pared by 2 bases and J by 5 bases, with 10 bases of the junction left unmatched. This CDR3 spans 17 amino acids. For the CDR3, the DNA is TGTGCCAGCAGCCAACTCCGGGGGGGAGCGGGTACCGGGGAGCTGTTTTTT. Encoded protein: CASSQLRGGAGTGELFF.

J is TRBJ1-6 and V is TRBV30; D perhaps matches TRBD1 (5 bases). V was trimmed by 2 bases and J by 7 bases, leaving 12 bases between them. Germline CDR1 is GTSNPN and CDR2 is SVGIG (reference sequence). This CDR3 has 14 residues. This CDR3 reads CAWSSGRVNSPLHF. CDR3 in DNA: TGTGCCTGGAGTAGTGGCAGGGTGAATTCACCCCTCCACTTT.

The chain joins TRBV9 to TRBJ1-3; D ambiguous. Looked up from germline, CDR1 is SGDLS and CDR2 is YYNGEE. V was pared by 7 bases and J by 0 bases, with 14 bases between. The CDR3 length is 15 residues. The CDR3 coding sequence is TGTGCCAGCTCCCCCCGTCTAGGCTCTGGAAACACCATATATTTT. This gives the protein CASSPRLGSGNTIYF.